The 21 T cell receptor beta chains reported below all come from one sample, sequenced in a study of T cell changes during pregnancy in multiple sclerosis. The method was immunoSEQ multiplex PCR; TCRdb's version includes in-frame clones alone and lacks a portion of them. The repertoire has roughly 46,000 clones, approximately 92% of them found once; the top ten carry roughly 4.3%. The sequencing here drew on CD8+ T cells from peripheral blood mononuclear cells, taken after pregnancy. The receptors stem from a female donor with multiple sclerosis, enrolled in a pregnancy study.

In DNA form, the CDR3 reads TGTGCCAGCAGTTCTAGCGGGGGAACAGATACGCAGTATTTT. It is translated as CASSSSGGTDTQYF. The V call is TRBV27, the J call TRBJ2-3; 10 nucleotides line up with TRBD2. The CDR3 totals 14 residues. Germline V lookup: CDR1 MNHEY, CDR2 SMNVEV (reference sequence). Unmatched junction bases numbered 1, after V lost 4 bases and J lost 3 bases.

The CDR3 DNA reads as TGCGCCAGCAGCCCCGGGACAGTTGAAGCTTTCTTT. Protein: CASSPGTVEAFF. The V and J genes are TRBV5-1 and TRBJ1-1; 7 bases agree with TRBD1. Germline V gene data show CDR1 as SGHRS and CDR2 as YFSETQ. The CDR3 length is 12 residues. Trimming cost V 4 bases and J 7 bases; bases outside gene matches: 4. The complete variable domain, with remaining parts taken from reference TRBV5-1 and TRBJ1-1, reads KAGVTQTPRYLIKTRGQQVTLSCSPISGHRSVSWYQQTPGQGLQFLFEYFSETQRNKGNFPGRFSGRQFSNSRSEMNVSTLELGDSALYLCASSPGTVEAFFGQGTRLTVV.

V usage is TRBV5-5 and J usage is TRBJ2-7; D perhaps matches TRBD2 (6 bases). V was clipped by 0 bases and J by 3 bases, with 16 bases between them. There are 16 residues in the CDR3. Germline-derived CDR1 and CDR2 are SGHKS and YYEKEE (reference sequence). Here the CDR3 reads CASSLEAFAGNYEQYF. The CDR3 DNA reads as TGTGCCAGCAGCTTGGAGGCCTTCGCGGGGAACTACGAGCAGTACTTC.

The chain has TRBV7-2 and TRBJ1-2; the match to TRBD1 covers 7 bases. V shed 0 bases, J shed 4 bases, and the junction held 5 bases outside the gene matches. CDR1 is SGHTA, CDR2 FQGNSA, per germline. CDR3 length: 15 residues. CDR3 protein: CASSLAFRDSYGYTF. The CDR3 region has the DNA TGTGCCAGCAGCTTAGCGTTCCGGGACAGCTATGGCTACACCTTC.

This sequence joins TRBV7-8 and TRBJ2-1; perhaps TRBD2 as D (6 bases). From germline, CDR1 is SGHVS and CDR2 FQNEAQ. This CDR3 spans 14 amino acids. Between the trimmed V and J ends, which lost 5 bases and 9 bases, there was a span of 17 bases. As DNA, the CDR3 is TGTGCCAGCAGCCATGGAGGGAGCTTTGGTGAGCAGTTCTTC. It specifies CASSHGGSFGEQFF.

This clone showed up just once. This chain connects TRBV4-3 to TRBJ1-3, with D uncertain. V shed 0 bases and J shed 0 bases, with 12 bases lying between them. Per the germline V gene, CDR1 is LGHNA and CDR2 is YSLEER. The length of the CDR3 is 17 residues. In nucleotides, the CDR3 is TGCGCCAGCAGCCAAGATATTGTAGCATACTCTGGAAACACCATATATTTT. It encodes CASSQDIVAYSGNTIYF.

The chain combines TRBV6-5 with TRBJ1-1, with TRBD1 matching over 9 bases. Germline CDR1 and CDR2: MNHEY and SVGAGI. The CDR3 runs 16 residues. With 2 bases clipped from V and 2 bases from J, the junction kept 6 bases outside the gene matches. As DNA, the CDR3 is TGTGCCAGCAGTTACGCGGGACAGGGATTTAACACTGAAGCTTTCTTT. Translated, it gives CASSYAGQGFNTEAFF.

This chain uses TRBV7-3 with TRBJ2-3, with TRBD2 matching 8 bases. The junction had 10 bases not matched to a gene; V was cut back by 4 bases and J by 1 base. Germline V gives CDR1 SGHTA, CDR2 FQGTGA. The CDR3 is 17 residues long. CDR3 protein: CASSSLPGGPGTDTQYF. CDR3 bases: TGTGCCAGCAGCTCCCTCCCGGGGGGGCCCGGCACAGATACGCAGTATTTT.

V and J are TRBV9 and TRBJ2-5; TRBD1 aligns across 9 bases. Germline CDR1 reads SGDLS; CDR2 reads YYNGEE. The CDR3 loop spans 14 amino acids. V shed 3 bases, J shed 5 bases, and the junction held 5 bases outside the gene matches. CDR3 protein: CASSEGTGRETQYF. CDR3 in DNA: TGTGCCAGCAGCGAAGGGACAGGGAGGGAGACCCAGTACTTC.

The genes are TRBV28 and TRBJ2-7; the match to TRBD2 covers 11 bases. V dropped 4 bases and J dropped 2; count of bases not matched to a gene: 7. Per the germline V gene, CDR1 is MDHEN and CDR2 is SYDVKM. The CDR3 runs 16 residues. DNA of the CDR3: TGTGCCAGCAGTTCGACGGGACTAGCGGAAACCTACGAGCAGTACTTC. This codes for CASSSTGLAETYEQYF.

As to this clone: Other DNA sequences within the sample encode an identical CDR3. This chain links TRBV28 with TRBJ2-2; no definite D call. V lost 2 bases, J lost 1 base, and 5 bases lay in between. Germline V gene sequence: CDR1 MDHEN, CDR2 SYDVKM. The CDR3 extends over 14 amino acids. CDR3 loop: CASSLGLNTGELFF. CDR3 nucleotides: TGTGCCAGCAGTTTAGGCCTGAACACCGGGGAGCTGTTTTTT.

This chain's CDR3 is CASHPSGRANEQFF. The CDR3 DNA sequence: TGTGCCAGCCACCCCTCCGGCAGGGCGAATGAGCAGTTCTTC. V is TRBV27 and J is TRBJ2-1; weak D call: TRBD1 (5 bases). The CDR3 sequence is 14 residues long. V shed 8 bases and J shed 7 bases, with 18 bases lying between them. CDR1 and CDR2 from the germline V gene are MNHEY and SMNVEV (reference sequence).

This clone was seen only once. The CDR3 DNA follows: TGTGCCAGCAGTTTCTTAACTAGCGGGAGCAATGAGCAGTTCTTC. Encoded protein: CASSFLTSGSNEQFF. The gene calls are TRBV27 and TRBJ2-1; 11 bases agree with TRBD2. CDR3 length: 15 residues. V lost 3 bases to trimming and J lost 6 bases; unmatched junction nucleotides: 4. Germline assignment: CDR1 MNHEY and CDR2 SMNVEV (reference sequence).

The rearrangement links TRBV7-9 to TRBJ1-2, with TRBD1 identical over 11 bases. CDR1 and CDR2 from the germline V gene are SEHNR and FQNEAQ (reference sequence). This CDR3 comprises 16 residues. V trimming: 4 bases; J trimming: 6 bases; junction bases outside the gene matches: 10. The CDR3 DNA reads as TGTGCCAGCAGCTCCCGGGACAGGGGGAATGAGAATGGCTACACCTTC. Its translation is CASSSRDRGNENGYTF. The full variable domain, rest sourced from reference TRBV7-9 and TRBJ1-2, is DTGVSQNPRHKITKRGQNVTFRCDPISEHNRLYWYRQTLGQGPEFLTYFQNEAQLEKSRLLSDRFSAERPKGSFSTLEIQRTEQGDSAMYLCASSSRDRGNENGYTFGSGTRLTVV.

In DNA, the CDR3 is TGTGCCACCCAGGGCTCCCCGGGGGATACCGAGCAGTACTTC. It yields the protein CATQGSPGDTEQYF. V gene TRBV19 combines with J gene TRBJ2-7, with TRBD2 as a possible D gene (6 bases). Between the trimmed V and J ends, which lost 10 bases and 6 bases, there was a span of 22 bases. The CDR3 is 14 amino acids. In germline, CDR1 is LNHDA, CDR2 SQIVND (reference sequence).

This chain connects TRBV4-1 to TRBJ2-7, with 7 bases lining up with TRBD1. Losses at the gene ends were 3 bases for V and 1 base for J; bases not matched to a gene: 6. CDR3 length: 15 residues. Per the germline V gene, CDR1 is MGHRA and CDR2 is YSYEKL. The CDR3 nucleotides read TGCGCCAGCAGCCACAATACAGGGGCTTCCTACGAGCAGTACTTC. Translating gives CASSHNTGASYEQYF.

CDR3 nucleotides: TGTGCCAGCAGTGCCCAGGGTACCGAAAAACTGTTTTTT. This gives the protein CASSAQGTEKLFF. The V and J genes are TRBV27 and TRBJ1-4; the D gene is possibly TRBD1 (5 bases). Germline V lookup: CDR1 MNHEY, CDR2 SMNVEV (reference sequence). The CDR3 has 13 residues. The ends were cut back, 5 bases at V and 8 bases at J, with 12 bases in the middle.

This clone was observed once. This chain joins TRBV27 and TRBJ1-5; no clear D. Germline values: CDR1 MNHEY, CDR2 SMNVEV (reference sequence). CDR3 size: 14 residues. V dropped 6 bases and J dropped 2 bases, with 11 bases sitting between them. CDR3 sequence reads: CASSAGVRNQPQHF. CDR3 nucleotide sequence: TGTGCCAGCAGCGCCGGGGTCCGCAATCAGCCCCAGCATTTT.

J is TRBJ1-1 and V is TRBV9, with D perhaps matching TRBD1 (5 bases). CDR1 and CDR2 from the germline V gene are SGDLS and YYNGEE. V gave up 0 bases and J gave up 5 bases, with 11 bases separating them. This CDR3 contains 14 residues. CDR3 coding DNA: TGTGCCAGCAGCGTAGTAGGGGCTGGGACTGAAGCTTTCTTT. This encodes CASSVVGAGTEAFF.

V and J are TRBV7-6 and TRBJ2-7; unclear D gene. CDR1 and CDR2 from the germline V gene are SGHVS and FNYEAQ. CDR3 length equals 17 residues. The germline V and J ends were trimmed by 4 bases and 2 bases, with 21 bases remaining between them. The CDR3 bases are TGTGCCAGCAGCTCCGATCCGAGGTTTTTAGAAACCTACGAGCAGTACTTC. Its translation is CASSSDPRFLETYEQYF.

The rearrangement uses TRBV9 and TRBJ2-7; 10 positions agree with TRBD2. The CDR3 runs to 14 residues. CDR1 is SGDLS, CDR2 YYNGEE, per germline. J lost 1 base, V lost 4 bases, and 2 bases had no gene match. The CDR3 sequence: CASSISGGSYEQYF. As DNA, the CDR3 is TGTGCCAGCAGCATTAGCGGGGGGTCCTACGAGCAGTACTTC.